This T cell receptor beta chain comes out of a study of cytomegalovirus exposure and HLA in healthy donors. Study results and limitations: Previous analysis showed most TCR beta V segments were productive about 87% or about 30% of the time. Excluded were some V segments that proved indistinguishable, including TRBV6-2 and TRBV6-3. The authors later found most CMV-associated TCR beta chains appeared HLA-restricted.

On this clone itself: Its antigen is as yet unknown.

V gave up 5 bases and J gave up 5 bases; unmatched junction bases: 6. Germline lookup yields CDR1 LNHDA and CDR2 SQIVND (reference sequence). The CDR3 spans 15 residues. Primers included in the PCR were 60 Vbeta and 13 Jbeta primers. Sequencing used immunoSEQ multiplex PCR; TCRdb keeps in-frame clones, though not all of them. The sample has roughly 100,000 clones, around 80% seen once. What was sequenced was PBMCs. V gene TRBV19 combines with J gene TRBJ2-1; 10 nucleotides line up with TRBD1. The source of this sequence is a male donor in good health and CMV-seropositive. The CDR3 nucleotides are TGTGCCAGTAGTTGGGACAGGGGTAGGGACAATGAGCAGTTCTTC. This encodes CASSWDRGRDNEQFF.